The clone carrying this T cell receptor (beta chain) was counted ten times or more. The antigen is unknown. These data come from a study of identical twins. Study-wide results and caveats: Twin pairs' shared out-of-frame alpha sequences were enriched in low generation probability.

Unique molecular identifiers were in the cDNA, with template-switch universal primer binding. TCRdb reprocessed the 5' RACE reads with MiXCR, giving one entry per CDR3 protein. The sample records hundreds of thousands of distinct CDR3 sequences, approximately 13% being singletons. CDR1 and CDR2 from the germline V gene are SGHRS and YFSETQ. The junction had 22 bases not matched to a gene; V was cut back by 5 bases and J by 0 bases. This CDR3 has 21 amino acids. These same data were also listed under a study on yellow fever vaccine responses in identical twins.

The receptor was derived from a woman aged 18-29 years in good health. The sequencing sample was made of PBMCs. The chain joins TRBV5-1 to TRBJ2-1; 8 nucleotides match TRBD2. The CDR3 here is CASSRPSGTRQKLGSYNEQFF. In DNA, the CDR3 is TGCGCCAGCAGTCGACCATCCGGGACTAGGCAAAAGTTAGGCTCCTACAATGAGCAGTTCTTC.